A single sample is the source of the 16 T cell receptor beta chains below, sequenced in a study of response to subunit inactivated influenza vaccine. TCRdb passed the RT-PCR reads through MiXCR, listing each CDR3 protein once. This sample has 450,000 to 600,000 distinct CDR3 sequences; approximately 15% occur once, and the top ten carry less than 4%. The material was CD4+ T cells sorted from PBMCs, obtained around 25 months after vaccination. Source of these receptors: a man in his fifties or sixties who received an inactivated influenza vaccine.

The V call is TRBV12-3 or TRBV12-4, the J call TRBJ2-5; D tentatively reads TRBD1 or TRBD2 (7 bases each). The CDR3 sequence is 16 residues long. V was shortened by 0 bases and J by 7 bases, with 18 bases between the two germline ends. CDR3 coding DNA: TGTGCCAGCAGTTTAGCCGGGACAGCCAGGGGGGGGACCCAGTACTTC. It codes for CASSLAGTARGGTQYF.

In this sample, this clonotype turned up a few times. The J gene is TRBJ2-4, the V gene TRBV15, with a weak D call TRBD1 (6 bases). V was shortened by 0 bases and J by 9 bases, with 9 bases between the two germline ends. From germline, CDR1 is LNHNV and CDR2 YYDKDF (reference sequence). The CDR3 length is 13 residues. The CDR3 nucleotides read TGTGCCACCAGCAGAGATAGGGGGACCATTCAGTACTTC. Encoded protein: CATSRDRGTIQYF.

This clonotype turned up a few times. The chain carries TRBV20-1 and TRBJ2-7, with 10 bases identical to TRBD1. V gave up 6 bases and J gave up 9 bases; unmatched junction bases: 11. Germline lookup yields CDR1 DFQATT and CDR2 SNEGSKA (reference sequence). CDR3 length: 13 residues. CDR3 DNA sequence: TGCAGTGCACCGGGGACAGGGGTTTCCGGGCAGTACTTC. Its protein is CSAPGTGVSGQYF.

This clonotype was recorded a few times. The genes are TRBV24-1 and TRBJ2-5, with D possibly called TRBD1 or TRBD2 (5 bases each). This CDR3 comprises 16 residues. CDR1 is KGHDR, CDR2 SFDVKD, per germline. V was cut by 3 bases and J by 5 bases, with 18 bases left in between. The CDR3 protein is CATSDPSPGAGETQYF. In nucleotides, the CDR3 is TGTGCCACCAGTGATCCCTCCCCCGGGGCGGGCGAGACCCAGTACTTC.

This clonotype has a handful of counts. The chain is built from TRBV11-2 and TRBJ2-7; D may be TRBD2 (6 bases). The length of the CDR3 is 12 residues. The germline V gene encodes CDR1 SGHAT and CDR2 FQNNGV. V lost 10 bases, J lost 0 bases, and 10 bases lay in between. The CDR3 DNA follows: TGTGCCACGGGACTGCTCTCCTACGAGCAGTACTTC. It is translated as CATGLLSYEQYF.

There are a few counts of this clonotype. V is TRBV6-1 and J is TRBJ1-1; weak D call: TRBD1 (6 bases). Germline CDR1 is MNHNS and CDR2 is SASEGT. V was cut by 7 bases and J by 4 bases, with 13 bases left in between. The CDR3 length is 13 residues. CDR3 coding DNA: TGTGCCAGCACCCGACAGGTAGGCACTGAAGCTTTCTTT. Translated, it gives CASTRQVGTEAFF.

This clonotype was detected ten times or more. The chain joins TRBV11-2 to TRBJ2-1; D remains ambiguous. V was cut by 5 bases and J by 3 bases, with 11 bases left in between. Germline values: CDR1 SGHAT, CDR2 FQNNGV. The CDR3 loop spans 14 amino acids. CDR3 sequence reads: CASSIRVGYNEQFF. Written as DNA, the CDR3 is TGTGCCAGCAGCATCCGGGTCGGCTACAATGAGCAGTTCTTC.

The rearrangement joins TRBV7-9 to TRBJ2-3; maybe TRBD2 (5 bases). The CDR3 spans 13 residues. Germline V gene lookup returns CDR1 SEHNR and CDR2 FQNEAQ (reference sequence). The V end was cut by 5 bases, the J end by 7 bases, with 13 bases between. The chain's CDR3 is CASSLGGSYTQYF. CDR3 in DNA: TGTGCCAGCAGCCTAGGAGGAAGTTATACGCAGTATTTT.

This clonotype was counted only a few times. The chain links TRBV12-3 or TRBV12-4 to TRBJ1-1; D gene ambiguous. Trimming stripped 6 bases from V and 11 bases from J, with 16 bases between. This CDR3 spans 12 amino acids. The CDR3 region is CASRISELGAFF. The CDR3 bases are TGTGCCAGCAGAATAAGCGAGCTGGGCGCTTTCTTT.

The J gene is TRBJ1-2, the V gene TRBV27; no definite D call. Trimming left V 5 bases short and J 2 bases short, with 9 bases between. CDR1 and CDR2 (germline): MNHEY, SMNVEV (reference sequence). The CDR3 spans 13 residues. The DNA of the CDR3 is TGTGCCAGCAGTCTAAGGGAAAACTATGGCTACACCTTC. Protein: CASSLRENYGYTF.

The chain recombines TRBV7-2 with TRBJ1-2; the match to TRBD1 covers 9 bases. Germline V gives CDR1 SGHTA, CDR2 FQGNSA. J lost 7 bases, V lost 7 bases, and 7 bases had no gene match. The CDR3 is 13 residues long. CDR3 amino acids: CASNMGQGPGYTF. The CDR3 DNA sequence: TGTGCCAGCAATATGGGACAGGGACCTGGCTACACCTTC.

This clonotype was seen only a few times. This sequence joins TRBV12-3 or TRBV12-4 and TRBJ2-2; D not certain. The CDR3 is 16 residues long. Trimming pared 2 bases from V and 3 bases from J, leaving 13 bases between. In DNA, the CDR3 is TGTGCCAGCAGTTTATGGAAGGGATTCGACACCGGGGAGCTGTTTTTT. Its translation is CASSLWKGFDTGELFF.

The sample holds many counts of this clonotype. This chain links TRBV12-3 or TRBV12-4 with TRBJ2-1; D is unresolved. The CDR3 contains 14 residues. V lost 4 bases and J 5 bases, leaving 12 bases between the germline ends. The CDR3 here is CASSSSKGNNEQFF. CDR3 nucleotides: TGTGCCAGCAGTTCCAGCAAGGGAAACAATGAGCAGTTCTTC.

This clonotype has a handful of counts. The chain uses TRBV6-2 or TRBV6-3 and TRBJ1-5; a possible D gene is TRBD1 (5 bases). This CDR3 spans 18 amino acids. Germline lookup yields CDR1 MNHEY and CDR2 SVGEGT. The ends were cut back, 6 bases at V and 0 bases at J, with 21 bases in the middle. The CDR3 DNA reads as TGTGCCAGCAGCCGACACCCCCCGACAGCATATAGCAATCAGCCCCAGCATTTT. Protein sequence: CASSRHPPTAYSNQPQHF.

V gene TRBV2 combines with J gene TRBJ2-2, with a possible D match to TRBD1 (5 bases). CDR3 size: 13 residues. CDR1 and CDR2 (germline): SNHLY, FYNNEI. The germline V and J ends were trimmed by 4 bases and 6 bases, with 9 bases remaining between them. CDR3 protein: CASSVGRAGELFF. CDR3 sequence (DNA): TGTGCCAGCAGTGTGGGGCGCGCCGGGGAGCTGTTTTTT.

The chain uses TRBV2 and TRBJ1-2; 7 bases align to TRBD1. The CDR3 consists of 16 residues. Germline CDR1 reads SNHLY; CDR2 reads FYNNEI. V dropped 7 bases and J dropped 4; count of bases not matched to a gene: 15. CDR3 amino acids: CASNAQGQRPGYGYTF. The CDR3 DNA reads TGTGCCAGCAACGCACAGGGACAGAGGCCTGGCTATGGCTACACCTTC.